A single sample is the source of the 28 T cell receptor beta chains below, sequenced in a study of T cell repertoires in cytomegalovirus infection. Via MiXCR, TCRdb re-called the reads, giving one row per CDR3 protein. The table records around 530,000 distinct CDR3 sequences, about 15% of them present only once. Material for sequencing was CD8+ T cells from PBMCs. These receptors originate from a human donor in good health (CMV status not recorded). Some clones in this sample may be carry-over from other donors' samples.

The genes are TRBV5-1 and TRBJ2-7, with no clear D. The V gene lost 1 base and the J gene lost 0 bases, with 11 bases spanning the gap. CDR3 length equals 15 residues. CDR1 and CDR2 from the germline V gene are SGHRS and YFSETQ. This CDR3 reads CASSLTVPNSYEQYF. CDR3 DNA sequence: TGCGCCAGCAGCTTGACAGTGCCGAACTCCTACGAGCAGTACTTC. Full variable domain (missing parts from reference TRBV5-1 and TRBJ2-7): KAGVTQTPRYLIKTRGQQVTLSCSPISGHRSVSWYQQTPGQGLQFLFEYFSETQRNKGNFPGRFSGRQFSNSRSEMNVSTLELGDSALYLCASSLTVPNSYEQYFGPGTRLTVT.

This chain uses TRBV28 with TRBJ2-1, with 8 bases aligning to TRBD1. V trimming: 5 bases; J trimming: 7 bases; junction bases outside the gene matches: 13. This CDR3 comprises 16 residues. The germline V gene encodes CDR1 MDHEN and CDR2 SYDVKM. DNA of the CDR3: TGTGCCAGCAGTCTGACAGGGGTTCGATCGGGGAATGAGCAGTTCTTC. It codes for CASSLTGVRSGNEQFF. Combining the CDR3 with reference TRBV28 and TRBJ2-1 gives the whole variable domain DVKVTQSSRYLVKRTGEKVFLECVQDMDHENMFWYRQDPGLGLRLIYFSYDVKMKEKGDIPEGYSVSREKKERFSLILESASTNQTSMYLCASSLTGVRSGNEQFFGPGTRLTVL.

There are many counts of this clonotype. The chain is built from TRBV19 and TRBJ2-2; 8 bases are a match to TRBD2. CDR1 is LNHDA, CDR2 SQIVND, per germline (reference sequence). CDR3 length: 19 residues. J gave up 0 bases and V 3 bases, and 12 bases lay outside the gene matches. Written as DNA, the CDR3 is TGTGCCAGTAGTATGGACTTTAGCGGGGCCCTTACGAACACCGGGGAGCTGTTTTTT. As protein: CASSMDFSGALTNTGELFF.

About this clonotype: One junction end disagrees with the germline gene, perhaps due to a read error. The gene calls are TRBV4-2 and TRBJ2-1; TRBD2 agrees at 7 bases. The CDR3 has 15 residues. Per the germline V gene, CDR1 is LGHNA and CDR2 is YNFKEQ. The CDR3 DNA reads as TGTGCCAGCAGCCTCAGCGGGGCCTCCCACAATGAGCAGTTCTTC. Encoded protein: CASSLSGASHNEQFF.

The chain has TRBV13 and TRBJ2-1; 8 bases are shared with TRBD1. V shed 6 bases and J 5 bases; nucleotides not matched to a gene: 9. Per germline, CDR1 PRHDT and CDR2 FYEKMQ (reference sequence). The CDR3 is made up of 15 amino acids. CDR3 loop: CASSTRDRSNNEQFF. The CDR3 region has the DNA TGTGCCAGCAGTACCCGGGACAGGTCTAACAATGAGCAGTTCTTC.

This clonotype came up a few times. This chain connects TRBV9 to TRBJ2-3; no definite D call. The V gene lost 0 bases and the J gene lost 3 bases, with 14 bases spanning the gap. The CDR3 covers 16 residues. CDR1 and CDR2 (germline): SGDLS, YYNGEE. The CDR3: CASSVEEGDGTDTQYF. The DNA for the CDR3 is TGTGCCAGCAGCGTAGAGGAAGGAGACGGTACAGATACGCAGTATTTT.

V gene TRBV12-3 or TRBV12-4 combines with J gene TRBJ2-7, with TRBD2 identical over 9 bases. The CDR3 runs to 14 residues. V gave up 3 bases and J gave up 5 bases; unmatched junction bases: 5. CDR3 in amino acids: CASSLVAGDDEQYF. The CDR3 DNA is TGTGCCAGCAGTTTGGTAGCGGGAGACGACGAGCAGTACTTC.

This clonotype was seen many times. J is TRBJ2-7 and V is TRBV7-9; TRBD1 matches 7 bases. The length of the CDR3 is 13 residues. V shed 6 bases, J shed 5 bases, and the junction held 7 bases outside the gene matches. Looked up from germline, CDR1 is SEHNR and CDR2 is FQNEAQ (reference sequence). The CDR3 nucleotides are TGTGCCAGCAGAGATAATGACAGGGACGAGCAGTACTTC. The encoded protein is CASRDNDRDEQYF.

For this clonotype: One junction end does not reproduce the germline sequence, and a read error may be involved. This sequence joins TRBV12-3 or TRBV12-4 and TRBJ1-5; D is ambiguous. There are 13 residues in the CDR3. CDR3 residues: CANSLGRNQPQHF. CDR3 sequence (DNA): TGTGCCAACAGTTTAGGCAGGAATCAGCCCCAGCATTTT.

V is TRBV27 and J is TRBJ2-3; D is uncertain. The CDR3 spans 10 residues. V lost 8 bases, J lost 8 bases, and 8 bases lay in between. Germline values: CDR1 MNHEY, CDR2 SMNVEV (reference sequence). The DNA of the CDR3 is TGTGCCAGCGGGTTTGGTACGCAGTATTTT. It yields the protein CASGFGTQYF.

There are many counts of this clonotype. The chain recombines TRBV28 with TRBJ2-7, with 8 bases aligning to TRBD2. The CDR3 has 15 amino acids. V was clipped by 4 bases and J by 3 bases; unmatched bases: 8. Germline V gene sequence: CDR1 MDHEN, CDR2 SYDVKM. The CDR3 sequence: CASSSNLSGSYEQYF. The DNA of the CDR3 is TGTGCCAGCAGTTCCAACCTCAGCGGGAGCTACGAGCAGTACTTC.

This clonotype was counted only a few times. The genes are TRBV13 and TRBJ2-3, with TRBD2 as a possible D gene (5 bases). Germline V gene data show CDR1 as PRHDT and CDR2 as FYEKMQ (reference sequence). Trimming stripped 1 base from V and 4 bases from J, with 12 bases between. The CDR3 loop spans 15 amino acids. The CDR3 sequence is CASSLDGESSDTQYF. The CDR3 bases are TGTGCCAGCAGCTTAGATGGGGAGAGCTCAGATACGCAGTATTTT.

The chain couples TRBV27 to TRBJ2-4; possible D gene TRBD2, 5 bases. This CDR3 region has 16 residues. The V and J ends lost 7 bases and 0 bases respectively, with 16 bases between them. CDR1 and CDR2 from the germline V gene are MNHEY and SMNVEV (reference sequence). CDR3 protein: CASTSGFGLAKNIQYF. CDR3 sequence (DNA): TGTGCCAGCACCTCGGGCTTCGGACTAGCCAAAAACATTCAGTACTTC.

This clonotype was found many times. The chain is built from TRBV11-1 and TRBJ1-1; D is undetermined. From germline, CDR1 is SGHAT and CDR2 FQDESV (reference sequence). CDR3 length equals 14 residues. V lost 3 bases and J 4 bases, leaving 12 bases between the germline ends. The CDR3, as DNA: TGTGCCAGCAGCTTTTGGTCGCAGCGCACTGAAGCTTTCTTT. Its protein is CASSFWSQRTEAFF.

This clonotype occurred many times. V is TRBV6-1 and J is TRBJ2-1; 14 nucleotides agree with TRBD2. The V and J ends lost 4 bases and 6 bases, in that order; junction bases with no gene match: 14. The CDR3 runs 19 residues. Germline CDR1 reads MNHNS; CDR2 reads SASEGT. CDR3 bases: TGTGCCAGCAGTGCTACCGGGACTAGCGGGAGTGTTCGGTCCAATGAGCAGTTCTTC. As protein: CASSATGTSGSVRSNEQFF.

This clonotype turned up a few times. The chain couples TRBV6-2 or TRBV6-3 to TRBJ2-7; D is uncertain. From germline, CDR1 is MNHEY and CDR2 SVGEGT. The V end lost 2 bases, the J end lost 7 bases, and 12 bases lay between the germline ends. The CDR3 is made up of 13 amino acids. This chain's CDR3 is CASSYGNGREQYF. CDR3 bases: TGTGCCAGCAGTTACGGCAATGGCCGGGAGCAGTACTTC.

This clonotype occurred many times. The CDR3 region is CASRVGPTEAFF. Written as DNA, the CDR3 is TGTGCCAGCAGGGTAGGACCCACTGAAGCTTTCTTT. The chain employs TRBV12-3 or TRBV12-4 and TRBJ1-1, with no clear D. CDR3 size: 12 residues. V lost 6 bases and J lost 4, with 9 bases in between.

Many counts were recorded for this clonotype. The CDR3 DNA reads TGTGCCAGCAGCTTACCTCCGGGGCGAGTCGCCAAAAACATTCAGTACTTC. Translated, it gives CASSLPPGRVAKNIQYF. The chain combines TRBV11-2 with TRBJ2-4, with D perhaps being TRBD1 or TRBD2 (5 bases each). The V gene lost 2 bases and the J gene lost 1 base, with 15 bases spanning the gap. The germline V gene encodes CDR1 SGHAT and CDR2 FQNNGV. This CDR3 comprises 17 residues.

At least ten counts were recorded for this clonotype. J is TRBJ2-7 and V is TRBV6-5, with D unresolved. Trimming took off 0 bases at V and 1 base at J, with 7 bases between the two ends. Germline loops: CDR1 MNHEY, CDR2 SVGAGI. CDR3 size: 14 residues. Here the CDR3 reads CASSYSAGSYEQYF. The CDR3 DNA follows: TGTGCCAGCAGTTACTCGGCCGGATCCTACGAGCAGTACTTC.

Only a few counts were recorded for this clonotype. The chain combines TRBV27 with TRBJ1-5; perhaps TRBD1 as D (6 bases). V lost 3 bases and J 7 bases, leaving 13 bases between the germline ends. Germline CDR1 and CDR2: MNHEY and SMNVEV (reference sequence). The CDR3 is 14 residues long. The CDR3 DNA reads as TGTGCCAGCAGTTTTTCCAGGGGTGGGCAGCCCCAGCATTTT. This gives the protein CASSFSRGGQPQHF.

The chain is built from TRBV7-2 and TRBJ1-1; D might be TRBD1 (6 bases). The germline V gene has CDR1 SGHTA and CDR2 FQGNSA. V was clipped by 1 base and J by 10 bases, with 16 bases between them. The CDR3 has 14 residues. CDR3: CASSLVNRVDVAFF. The CDR3 DNA reads TGTGCCAGCAGCTTAGTCAACAGGGTCGATGTAGCTTTCTTT.

In regard to this clonotype: Since a much larger clone is just one base distant, this may be a read error. The chain carries TRBV27 and TRBJ2-7, with D perhaps assigned TRBD1 or TRBD2 (5 bases each). Per the germline V gene, CDR1 is MNHEY and CDR2 is SMNVEV (reference sequence). The CDR3 contains 14 residues. CDR3 sequence: CASSPGLALYERYF. The CDR3 region has the DNA TGTGCCAGCAGTCCGGGGCTAGCTCTCTACGAGCGGTACTTC.

This clonotype was counted many times. The chain employs TRBV6-1 and TRBJ2-1, with D unclear. CDR3 length equals 16 residues. CDR1 MNHNS and CDR2 SASEGT come from the germline V gene. V gave up 4 bases and J gave up 8 bases, with 21 bases separating them. Here the CDR3 reads CASSAHPSLAAYEQFF. The CDR3 coding sequence is TGTGCCAGCAGTGCCCATCCCTCGTTGGCGGCCTATGAGCAGTTCTTC.

There are many counts of this clonotype. The chain has TRBV7-9 and TRBJ2-7; 9 nucleotides line up with TRBD1. CDR1 and CDR2 (germline): SEHNR, FQNEAQ (reference sequence). V shed 5 bases, J shed 3 bases, and the junction held 8 bases outside the gene matches. The CDR3 runs 15 residues. CDR3 nucleotide sequence: TGTGCCAGCAGCACGACCCGGGACAGGGACTACGAGCAGTACTTC. Its protein product is CASSTTRDRDYEQYF.

With respect to this clonotype: Germline is not matched at one junction end, which may reflect a read error. CDR3 protein: CASSVSGQGNGDTF. The CDR3 nucleotides are TGTGCAAGCAGCGTATCCGGACAGGGGAATGGCGACACCTTC. This chain uses TRBV9 with TRBJ1-2, with 9 bases fitting TRBD1. This CDR3 contains 14 residues. CDR1 is SGDLS, CDR2 YYNGEE, per germline.

This clonotype appeared a single time. The junction does not match germline at one end; this may be a read error. The chain is built from TRBV24-1 and TRBJ2-1; D may be TRBD1 or TRBD2 (11 bases each). The germline V gene encodes CDR1 KGHDR and CDR2 SFDVKD. The length of the CDR3 is 24 residues. The CDR3 region is CTTSDPDRGRPTGTSGPRTNEQFF. The CDR3 nucleotides read TGTACCACCAGTGACCCGGACAGGGGGCGACCGACAGGGACTAGCGGCCCGCGTACGAATGAGCAGTTCTTC.

A note on this clonotype: Here the CDR3 omits its conserved ending phenylalanine or tryptophan, so a read error is the likely source. The genes are TRBV19 and TRBJ2-6, with a weak D call TRBD1 (6 bases). CDR1 LNHDA and CDR2 SQIVND come from the germline V gene (reference sequence). The CDR3 runs to 17 residues. The germline V and J ends were trimmed by 7 bases and 4 bases, with 20 bases remaining between them. The CDR3 bases are TGTGCCAGTACCCCCCGGGCAGGGGTAGACGGGGCCAACGTCCTGACTTTA. Its protein product is CASTPRAGVDGANVLTL.

This clonotype occurred a few times. This chain uses TRBV28 with TRBJ1-2, with 7 bases that match TRBD1. From germline, CDR1 is MDHEN and CDR2 SYDVKM. V was clipped by 6 bases and J by 2 bases; unmatched bases: 0. The CDR3 loop spans 12 amino acids. The CDR3 sequence is CASRDRNYGYTF. The CDR3 DNA reads as TGTGCCAGCAGGGACAGGAACTATGGCTACACCTTC.